The entry below describes one TCR beta chain. The time point is: after dendritic cell vaccination, including at tumor progression/relapse. This entry comes from a study of glioma-infiltrating T cells after dendritic cell vaccination. Study as a whole: Patients received autologous tumor lysate-pulsed dendritic cell vaccination between about 2003 and 2012.

Sequencing used immunoSEQ multiplex PCR; TCRdb keeps in-frame clones, though not all of them. Altogether 100,000 or so clones are present, around 89% being singletons, with the ten largest covering roughly 2.5%. The germline V gene has CDR1 SGHNT and CDR2 YENEEA. The CDR3 consists of 16 residues. V was cut by 1 base and J by 4 bases, with 16 bases left in between. The rearrangement joins TRBV11-3 to TRBJ2-5; weak D call: TRBD2 (5 bases). This TCR came from a human donor with glioblastoma. The source material was blood, sampled after dendritic cell vaccination. The CDR3 protein is CASSLVLAGAGETQYF. The CDR3 DNA sequence: TGTGCCAGCAGCTTAGTCCTAGCAGGCGCGGGAGAGACCCAGTACTTC.